This TCR beta chain was obtained from a study of blood T cell repertoires in COVID-19. Germline V gene lookup returns CDR1 DFQATT and CDR2 SNEGSKA (reference sequence). The V gene lost 6 bases and the J gene lost 7 bases, with 9 bases spanning the gap. This CDR3 comprises 10 residues. The assay was immunoSEQ multiplex PCR, and TCRdb's table has in-frame clones only and misses some. The sample records under 200,000 clones, about 87% being singletons. The chain carries TRBV20-1 and TRBJ1-1, with TRBD1 as a possible D gene (6 bases). Sequenced sample: peripheral blood. The sequence was obtained from a middle-aged man with active or convalescent COVID-19. Here the CDR3 DNA reads TGCAGTGCCCGGACAGTTGAAGCTTTCTTT. This translates into CSARTVEAFF.